Below are 19 T cell receptor beta chains sequenced from a single sample in a study of blood T cell repertoires in COVID-19. The data were produced by immunoSEQ multiplex PCR, yet TCRdb's version contains in-frame clones alone and is incomplete. Here the sample spans about 150,000 clones, roughly 90% being singletons. The sequencing input was PBMCs or T cells enriched from blood (not recorded which). These receptors came from a man aged 45 to 65 who had recovered from COVID-19.

The rearrangement links TRBV23-1 to TRBJ2-7; D ambiguous. TRBV23-1 is recorded as an ORF, its role being uncertain. V shed 9 bases and J shed 0 bases, with 18 bases lying between them. This CDR3 is 15 amino acids long. The CDR3: CARSFYLFPSYEQYF. For the CDR3, the DNA is TGCGCCAGAAGCTTCTACTTATTCCCCTCCTACGAGCAGTACTTC.

The chain joins TRBV5-1 to TRBJ2-7; possible D gene TRBD1, 7 bases. Germline CDR1 reads SGHRS; CDR2 reads YFSETQ. The CDR3 is made up of 13 amino acids. V shed 0 bases and J shed 8 bases, with 12 bases lying between them. CDR3 nucleotide sequence: TGCGCCAGCAGCTTGGGGCAGGGGGGAAAGCAGTACTTC. Protein sequence: CASSLGQGGKQYF.

The chain carries TRBV3-1 (or the pseudogene TRBV3-2) and TRBJ1-2; possible D gene TRBD1, 5 bases. Germline CDR1 reads LGHDT; CDR2 reads YNNKEL (reference sequence). Deletions cut 1 base from V and 3 bases from J, with 9 bases between. The CDR3 loop spans 14 amino acids. DNA of the CDR3: TGTGCCAGCAGCCAAGGGGCAGGGCACTATGGCTACACCTTC. Protein: CASSQGAGHYGYTF.

This rearrangement joins TRBV19 to TRBJ1-5; 7 bases line up with TRBD1. J was trimmed by 7 bases and V by 6 bases; bases with no gene match: 9. CDR3 length: 14 amino acids. Germline V gene data show CDR1 as LNHDA and CDR2 as SQIVND (reference sequence). The CDR3 coding sequence is TGTGCCAGTAGACCCCGGGACAGAGAACAGCCCCAGCATTTT. Residues: CASRPRDREQPQHF.

This chain connects TRBV19 to TRBJ1-5, with TRBD1 as a possible D gene (5 bases). The CDR3 has 18 residues. The V end was cut by 7 bases, the J end by 6 bases, with 28 bases between. Germline V gene lookup returns CDR1 LNHDA and CDR2 SQIVND (reference sequence). The CDR3 sequence is CASTTSALKGRFSQPQHF. In nucleotides, the CDR3 is TGTGCCAGTACCACCAGCGCCCTCAAGGGGCGTTTCAGTCAGCCCCAGCATTTT.

The rearrangement uses TRBV5-1 and TRBJ2-5; 8 nucleotides match TRBD2. The length of the CDR3 is 14 residues. V shed 3 bases, J shed 5 bases, and the junction held 6 bases outside the gene matches. Looked up from germline, CDR1 is SGHRS and CDR2 is YFSETQ. This CDR3 is CASSWTSLQETQYF. CDR3 DNA sequence: TGCGCCAGCAGCTGGACTAGCCTGCAGGAGACCCAGTACTTC.

The rearrangement joins TRBV5-4 to TRBJ2-1; the match to TRBD1 covers 7 bases. The germline V gene encodes CDR1 SGHNT and CDR2 YYREEE (reference sequence). The V gene end was trimmed by 0 bases and the J gene end by 2 bases; junction bases not matched to a gene: 2. This CDR3 spans 15 amino acids. The CDR3 region has the DNA TGTGCCAGCAGCTTGGATGGGACAGCCTACAATGAGCAGTTCTTC. Its protein is CASSLDGTAYNEQFF.

Concerning this clone: The identical CDR3 is also encoded by other nucleotide sequences in the sample. J is TRBJ1-3 and V is TRBV4-3; TRBD1 agrees at 8 bases. Germline CDR1 LGHNA, CDR2 YSLEER. With 1 base clipped from V and 4 bases from J, the junction kept 6 bases outside the gene matches. The CDR3 is 16 residues long. CDR3 in amino acids: CASSQGNRGSGNTIYF. CDR3 nucleotide sequence: TGCGCCAGCAGCCAAGGGAACAGGGGGTCAGGAAACACCATATATTTT.

The CDR3 loop reads CASSQFCRSSTDTQYF. Here the CDR3 DNA reads TGCGCCAGCAGTCAATTCTGTAGAAGTAGCACAGATACGCAGTATTTT. The gene calls are TRBV23-1 and TRBJ2-3; D is unclear. TRBV23-1 is recorded as an ORF, its role being uncertain. The CDR3 is 16 residues long. The ends were cut back, 1 base at V and 0 bases at J, with 11 bases in the middle.

The chain links TRBV18 to TRBJ2-1; D not certain. Germline V gene lookup returns CDR1 KGHSH and CDR2 LQKENI. V lost 1 base and J 6 bases, leaving 10 bases between the germline ends. This CDR3 has 14 amino acids. DNA for the CDR3: TGTGCCAGCTCACCACTTCTAACAGTCAATGAGCAGTTCTTC. It specifies CASSPLLTVNEQFF. The full variable domain, completed using reference TRBV18 and TRBJ2-1, is NAGVMQNPRHLVRRRGQEARLRCSPMKGHSHVYWYRQLPEEGLKFMVYLQKENIIDESGMPKERFSAEFPKEGPSILRIQQVVRGDSAAYFCASSPLLTVNEQFFGPGTRLTVL.

This chain joins TRBV15 and TRBJ2-4; 10 bases map to TRBD2. The CDR3 sequence is 15 residues long. The junction had 11 bases not matched to a gene; V was cut back by 8 bases and J by 7 bases. Germline assignment: CDR1 LNHNV and CDR2 YYDKDF (reference sequence). The CDR3 sequence is CATRSSGGVGNIQYF. CDR3 nucleotide sequence: TGTGCCACCCGTAGCAGCGGGGGGGTGGGGAACATTCAGTACTTC.

This clone was picked up a small number of times. For the CDR3, the DNA is TGTGCCAGCAGCTTGCGGGACAGTACGGGCTACACCTTC. Translation: CASSLRDSTGYTF. This chain connects TRBV7-3 to TRBJ1-2, with 7 bases identical to TRBD1. The CDR3 loop spans 13 amino acids. V lost 3 bases, J lost 8 bases, and 6 bases stayed unmatched. Germline V gene data show CDR1 as SGHTA and CDR2 as FQGTGA.

This clone appeared once. The CDR3 sequence: CASSPGQGKSYEQYF. CDR3 nucleotides: TGTGCCAGCAGCCCGGGACAGGGGAAATCCTACGAGCAGTACTTC. The rearrangement links TRBV28 to TRBJ2-7, with 10 bases aligning to TRBD1. The CDR3 sequence is 15 residues long. Trimming cost V 6 bases and J 1 base; bases outside gene matches: 6. CDR1 and CDR2 (germline): MDHEN, SYDVKM.

The genes are TRBV9 and TRBJ1-5; D gene ambiguous. The V gene lost 0 bases and the J gene lost 5 bases, with 6 bases spanning the gap. Germline loops: CDR1 SGDLS, CDR2 YYNGEE. CDR3 length equals 13 residues. The CDR3 coding sequence is TGTGCCAGCAGCGTAGATCCCGATCAGCCCCAGCATTTT. Protein product: CASSVDPDQPQHF.

J is TRBJ2-5 and V is TRBV7-2, with unresolved D. Per germline, CDR1 SGHTA and CDR2 FQGNSA. This CDR3 contains 13 residues. Trimming removed 4 bases from V and 5 bases from J, with 11 bases in between. The CDR3 bases are TGTGCCAGCAGCTACTATCCCTCCGAGACCCAGTACTTC. It specifies CASSYYPSETQYF.

This chain connects TRBV4-3 to TRBJ2-2; TRBD2 matches at 13 bases. Per the germline V gene, CDR1 is LGHNA and CDR2 is YSLEER. CDR3 size: 16 residues. V trimming: 4 bases; J trimming: 6 bases; junction bases outside the gene matches: 5. CDR3 in amino acids: CASSRGTSGAAGELFF. The CDR3 DNA reads as TGCGCCAGCAGCCGAGGGACTAGCGGGGCCGCCGGGGAGCTGTTTTTT.

The chain recombines TRBV5-8 with TRBJ1-2; tentatively, D is TRBD1 (5 bases). The CDR3 is 15 residues long. Deletions cut 2 bases from V and 0 bases from J, with 11 bases between. The germline gives CDR1 SGHTS, CDR2 YDEGEE. The chain's CDR3 is CASSFSGSANYGYTF. For the CDR3, the DNA is TGTGCCAGCAGCTTCTCAGGGTCAGCTAACTATGGCTACACCTTC.

The J gene is TRBJ1-1, the V gene TRBV19; a possible D gene is TRBD1 (6 bases). CDR1 is LNHDA, CDR2 SQIVND, per germline (reference sequence). V dropped 3 bases and J dropped 5 bases, with 13 bases sitting between them. The CDR3 extends over 14 amino acids. DNA of the CDR3: TGTGCCAGTAGTATTTTGGGGGCTCTAACTGAAGCTTTCTTT. Its protein is CASSILGALTEAFF. The variable domain in full, completed from reference TRBV19 and TRBJ1-1, reads DGGITQSPKYLFRKEGQNVTLSCEQNLNHDAMYWYRQDPGQGLRLIYYSQIVNDFQKGDIAEGYSVSREKKESFPLTVTSAQKNPTAFYLCASSILGALTEAFFGQGTRLTVV.

J is TRBJ2-3 and V is TRBV5-1, with TRBD1 matching over 7 bases. Trimming removed 4 bases from V and 6 bases from J; junction bases left unmatched: 5. The CDR3 contains 13 residues. Germline CDR1 reads SGHRS; CDR2 reads YFSETQ. The chain's CDR3 is CASSIQGRDTQYF. DNA for the CDR3: TGCGCCAGCAGCATACAGGGGCGGGATACGCAGTATTTT.